The 22 T cell receptor beta chains listed next were all sequenced from one sample in a study of cytomegalovirus exposure and HLA in healthy donors. PCR employed 60 Vbeta and 13 Jbeta primers. Assay: immunoSEQ multiplex PCR; the TCRdb copy retains only in-frame clones and omits some. Among about 170,000 clones listed, 73% were seen once. The sequencing sample was made of PBMCs. These receptors originate from a woman aged 18-30 years in good health and CMV-seropositive.

V and J are TRBV27 and TRBJ2-1, with D unclear. Trimming took 4 bases from V and 0 from J, leaving 10 bases between them. The CDR3 loop spans 15 amino acids. The germline CDR1 and CDR2 sequences are MNHEY and SMNVEV (reference sequence). The CDR3 sequence is CASSSLMSSYNEQFF. As DNA, the CDR3 is TGTGCCAGCAGTTCTCTTATGAGCTCCTACAATGAGCAGTTCTTC.

The rearrangement joins TRBV18 to TRBJ1-3; D is perhaps TRBD1 (6 bases). V was shortened by 6 bases and J by 0 bases, with 12 bases between the two germline ends. The CDR3 has 15 residues. The germline V gene encodes CDR1 KGHSH and CDR2 LQKENI. The CDR3 region is CASSSTGTSGNTIYF. For the CDR3, the DNA is TGTGCCAGCTCGTCAACAGGGACCTCTGGAAACACCATATATTTT.

The J gene is TRBJ2-5, the V gene TRBV2; 8 bases align to TRBD2. Germline-derived CDR1 and CDR2 are SNHLY and FYNNEI. This CDR3 spans 15 amino acids. Trimming took 6 bases from V and 5 from J; bases not matched to a gene: 11. The CDR3 coding sequence is TGTGCCAGCAGCGGGGACCTCGGGGGGGAGGAGACCCAGTACTTC. This encodes CASSGDLGGEETQYF.

The J gene is TRBJ2-1, the V gene TRBV19, with no clear D. V gave up 5 bases and J gave up 0 bases, with 5 bases separating them. The CDR3 consists of 13 residues. The germline CDR1 and CDR2 sequences are LNHDA and SQIVND (reference sequence). The CDR3 sequence: CASSGFSYNEQFF. CDR3 coding DNA: TGTGCCAGTAGTGGCTTCTCCTACAATGAGCAGTTCTTC.

The chain joins TRBV14 to TRBJ2-2, with 8 bases matching TRBD2. CDR1 is SGHDN, CDR2 FVKESK, per germline. V trimming: 4 bases; J trimming: 4 bases; junction bases outside the gene matches: 8. The CDR3 length is 16 residues. CDR3 coding DNA: TGTGCCAGCAGCCCCTACCGGCGGGGGGTCACCGGGGAGCTGTTTTTT. Amino acid sequence: CASSPYRRGVTGELFF.

This sequence joins TRBV7-3 and TRBJ2-7; TRBD2 agrees at 7 bases. Germline assignment: CDR1 SGHTA and CDR2 FQGTGA. The ends lost 2 bases at V and 3 bases at J; junction bases unmatched: 1. The CDR3 runs 13 residues. The CDR3 region is CASSLGGDYEQYF. CDR3 DNA sequence: TGTGCCAGCAGCTTAGGGGGGGACTACGAGCAGTACTTC.

J is TRBJ2-3 and V is TRBV4-3; a weak D match, TRBD1 (5 bases). The CDR3 is 15 residues long. V was clipped by 1 base and J by 2 bases, with 10 bases between them. CDR1 is LGHNA and CDR2 is YSLEER in the germline V gene. The DNA of the CDR3 is TGCGCCAGCAGCCAAGCAACAGGCCACACAGATACGCAGTATTTT. Protein product: CASSQATGHTDTQYF.

This clone appeared a few times. The chain carries TRBV19 and TRBJ1-1, with 9 bases matching TRBD1. CDR3 length: 15 residues. Germline CDR1 is LNHDA and CDR2 is SQIVND (reference sequence). J lost 4 bases, V lost 9 bases, and 12 bases had no gene match. CDR3 sequence: CASTTGTGKITEAFF. The CDR3 nucleotides read TGTGCCAGCACCACCGGGACAGGGAAAATCACTGAAGCTTTCTTT. Full variable domain (remainder filled in from reference TRBV19 and TRBJ1-1): DGGITQSPKYLFRKEGQNVTLSCEQNLNHDAMYWYRQDPGQGLRLIYYSQIVNDFQKGDIAEGYSVSREKKESFPLTVTSAQKNPTAFYLCASTTGTGKITEAFFGQGTRLTVV.

The chain has TRBV14 and TRBJ1-1; 8 bases are a match to TRBD1. The V gene's germline CDR1 is SGHDN and CDR2 FVKESK. This CDR3 contains 14 residues. The trim removed 5 bases at V and 5 bases at J, leaving 7 bases unmatched. The CDR3 here is CASSSQGGITEAFF. In DNA form, the CDR3 reads TGTGCCAGCAGCTCACAGGGGGGAATAACTGAAGCTTTCTTT.

The chain uses TRBV5-1 and TRBJ1-1; no reliable D call. The CDR3 spans 14 residues. Germline CDR1 is SGHRS and CDR2 is YFSETQ. The germline V and J ends were trimmed by 0 bases and 5 bases, with 11 bases remaining between them. CDR3 bases: TGCGCCAGCAGCTTGGGGGAGCAGTCGACTGAAGCTTTCTTT. Protein sequence: CASSLGEQSTEAFF.

The chain links TRBV20-1 to TRBJ1-1; D is perhaps TRBD1 (6 bases). The CDR3 covers 11 residues. Germline CDR1 reads DFQATT; CDR2 reads SNEGSKA (reference sequence). V shed 7 bases and J shed 3 bases, with 9 bases lying between them. The CDR3 DNA is TGCAGTGGAACAGGGTACACTGAAGCTTTCTTT. Its protein product is CSGTGYTEAFF.

This chain connects TRBV4-1 to TRBJ2-5, with a weak D call TRBD2 (6 bases). The J call may not be correct, given that the DNA end is closer to TRBJ2-7. This CDR3 is built from 14 residues. Germline-derived CDR1 and CDR2 are MGHRA and YSYEKL. The CDR3 DNA is TGCGCCAGCAGCCTGGGAGGAGGGCCCTACGAGCAGTACTTC. Its translation: CASSLGGGPYEQYF.

The V call is TRBV7-8, the J call TRBJ1-1; D gene unclear. V was clipped by 6 bases and J by 3 bases, with 17 bases between them. The CDR3 length is 15 residues. The germline gives CDR1 SGHVS, CDR2 FQNEAQ. This CDR3 is CASSIPSGSHTEAFF. The CDR3 DNA reads as TGTGCCAGCAGTATACCCTCGGGTTCCCACACTGAAGCTTTCTTT.

This clone appeared a single time. The chain is built from TRBV2 and TRBJ1-1, with D possibly TRBD1 on 5 matching bases. This CDR3 spans 14 amino acids. Per the germline V gene, CDR1 is SNHLY and CDR2 is FYNNEI. The V and J ends lost 3 bases and 5 bases respectively, with 13 bases between them. CDR3 residues: CASSDRGFTTEAFF. The CDR3, as DNA: TGTGCCAGCAGTGACCGGGGGTTTACGACTGAAGCTTTCTTT.

The chain is built from TRBV10-3 and TRBJ1-2; TRBD1 agrees at 9 bases. The J segment lost 7 bases and the V segment lost 0 bases, leaving 6 bases of the junction unmatched. The CDR3 sequence is 15 residues long. CDR1 and CDR2 (germline): ENHRY, SYGVKD. This chain's CDR3 is CAISESGQGRTGYTF. The CDR3 region has the DNA TGTGCCATCAGTGAGTCTGGACAGGGGAGGACTGGCTACACCTTC.

On this clone: Other DNA sequences within the sample encode an identical CDR3. The chain has TRBV5-4 and TRBJ1-2, with TRBD1 matching over 8 bases. The length of the CDR3 is 16 residues. The trim removed 3 bases at V and 8 bases at J, leaving 15 bases unmatched. The germline V gene encodes CDR1 SGHNT and CDR2 YYREEE (reference sequence). The CDR3 loop reads CASSSYSHQGAGGYTF. The CDR3 bases are TGTGCCAGCAGCTCGTACAGCCACCAGGGGGCAGGCGGCTACACCTTC.

The V gene is TRBV5-4, the J gene TRBJ2-2, with TRBD2 matching 13 bases. Losses at the gene ends were 2 bases for V and 3 bases for J; bases not matched to a gene: 1. The CDR3 contains 16 residues. The germline CDR1 and CDR2 sequences are SGHNT and YYREEE (reference sequence). The CDR3, as DNA: TGTGCCAGCAGCTTACTAGCGGGGGGGCACACCGGGGAGCTGTTTTTT. It specifies CASSLLAGGHTGELFF.

This chain connects TRBV9 to TRBJ1-5; D may be TRBD1 (5 bases). Germline assignment: CDR1 SGDLS and CDR2 YYNGEE. The CDR3 is 15 amino acids. Trimming pared 0 bases from V and 3 bases from J, leaving 10 bases between. In DNA, the CDR3 is TGTGCCAGCAGCGTAGGCTCAGGGTCCAATCAGCCCCAGCATTTT. Encoded protein: CASSVGSGSNQPQHF.

The genes are TRBV15 and TRBJ2-7; maybe TRBD2 (6 bases). V dropped 0 bases and J dropped 2 bases, with 11 bases sitting between them. The germline CDR1 and CDR2 sequences are LNHNV and YYDKDF (reference sequence). There are 15 residues in the CDR3. The CDR3 loop is CATSRDGGVPYEQYF. The CDR3 region has the DNA TGTGCCACCAGCAGAGATGGCGGGGTCCCCTACGAGCAGTACTTC.

V usage is TRBV6-5 and J usage is TRBJ1-2; 8 positions agree with TRBD1. J was trimmed by 4 bases and V by 2 bases; bases with no gene match: 6. CDR1 is MNHEY, CDR2 SVGAGI, per germline. This CDR3 spans 15 amino acids. This CDR3 reads CASSYGQGPFYGYTF. CDR3 nucleotide sequence: TGTGCCAGCAGTTACGGACAGGGACCCTTCTATGGCTACACCTTC.

This clone was counted only a few times. J is TRBJ2-3 and V is TRBV7-9; no clear D gene. This CDR3 is 15 amino acids long. CDR1 and CDR2 from the germline V gene are SEHNR and FQNEAQ (reference sequence). V was clipped by 0 bases and J by 2 bases, with 9 bases between them. The CDR3 protein is CASSLAVQSTDTQYF. As DNA, the CDR3 is TGTGCCAGCAGCTTAGCGGTACAGTCCACAGATACGCAGTATTTT.

The genes are TRBV7-6 and TRBJ2-2, with D maybe TRBD2 (5 bases). V was pared by 4 bases and J by 5 bases, with 11 bases between. This CDR3 comprises 14 residues. Germline V CDR1 and CDR2: SGHVS, FNYEAQ. This CDR3 is CASSSDGNTGELFF. Written as DNA, the CDR3 is TGTGCCAGCAGCTCGGACGGGAATACCGGGGAGCTGTTTTTT.